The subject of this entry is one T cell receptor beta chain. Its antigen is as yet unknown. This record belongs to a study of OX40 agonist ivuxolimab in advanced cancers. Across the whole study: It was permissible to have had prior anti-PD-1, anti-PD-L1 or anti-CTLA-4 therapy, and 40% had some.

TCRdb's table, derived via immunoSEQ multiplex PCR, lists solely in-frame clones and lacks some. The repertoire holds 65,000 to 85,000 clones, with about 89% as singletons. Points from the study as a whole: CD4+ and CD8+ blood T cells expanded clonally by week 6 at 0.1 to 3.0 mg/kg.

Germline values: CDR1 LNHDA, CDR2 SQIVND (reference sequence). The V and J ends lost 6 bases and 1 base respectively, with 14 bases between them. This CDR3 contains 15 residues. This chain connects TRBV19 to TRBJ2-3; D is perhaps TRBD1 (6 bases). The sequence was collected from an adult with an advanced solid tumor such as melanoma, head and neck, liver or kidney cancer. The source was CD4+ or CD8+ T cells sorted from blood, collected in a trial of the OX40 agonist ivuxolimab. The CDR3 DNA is TGTGCCAGTAGAGCTAACAGGGATGGCACAGATACGCAGTATTTT. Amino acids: CASRANRDGTDTQYF.